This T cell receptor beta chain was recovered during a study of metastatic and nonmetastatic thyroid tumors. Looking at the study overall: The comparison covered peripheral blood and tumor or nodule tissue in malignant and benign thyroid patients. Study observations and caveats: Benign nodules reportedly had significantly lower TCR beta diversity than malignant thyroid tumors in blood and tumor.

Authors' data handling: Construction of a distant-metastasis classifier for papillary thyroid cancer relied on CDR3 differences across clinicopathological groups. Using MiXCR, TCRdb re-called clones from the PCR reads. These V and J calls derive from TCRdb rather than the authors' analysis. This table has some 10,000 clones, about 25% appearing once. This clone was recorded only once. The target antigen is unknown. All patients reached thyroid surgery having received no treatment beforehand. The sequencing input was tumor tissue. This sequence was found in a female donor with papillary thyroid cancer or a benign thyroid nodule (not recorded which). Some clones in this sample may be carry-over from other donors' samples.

This CDR3 reads CASSLKAGNSPLHF. Written as DNA, the CDR3 is TGCGCCAGCAGCTTGAAGGCAGGGAATTCACCCCTCCACTTT. This chain joins TRBV5-1 and TRBJ1-6; a possible D gene is TRBD1 (5 bases). This CDR3 comprises 14 residues. V gave up 1 base and J gave up 7 bases, with 9 bases separating them. Per the germline V gene, CDR1 is SGHRS and CDR2 is YFSETQ.